The sequence of this TCR beta chain was determined in a study of T cell responses to AZD1222 COVID-19 vaccine. This CDR3 has 13 amino acids. Trimming took 3 bases from V and 4 from J, leaving 9 bases between them. The germline gives CDR1 MNHEY, CDR2 SVGAGI. TCRdb keeps only in-frame clones here, not all; method: immunoSEQ multiplex PCR. The data show over 85,000 clones, roughly 89% seen once. This chain uses TRBV6-5 with TRBJ1-2; no reliable D call. This sequence was found in an adult who received the AZD1222 COVID-19 vaccine. The starting material was peripheral blood, obtained 28 days after the second AZD1222 dose. The CDR3 loop is CASSYAAGYGYTF. The CDR3 nucleotides are TGTGCCAGCAGTTATGCAGCAGGCTATGGCTACACCTTC.